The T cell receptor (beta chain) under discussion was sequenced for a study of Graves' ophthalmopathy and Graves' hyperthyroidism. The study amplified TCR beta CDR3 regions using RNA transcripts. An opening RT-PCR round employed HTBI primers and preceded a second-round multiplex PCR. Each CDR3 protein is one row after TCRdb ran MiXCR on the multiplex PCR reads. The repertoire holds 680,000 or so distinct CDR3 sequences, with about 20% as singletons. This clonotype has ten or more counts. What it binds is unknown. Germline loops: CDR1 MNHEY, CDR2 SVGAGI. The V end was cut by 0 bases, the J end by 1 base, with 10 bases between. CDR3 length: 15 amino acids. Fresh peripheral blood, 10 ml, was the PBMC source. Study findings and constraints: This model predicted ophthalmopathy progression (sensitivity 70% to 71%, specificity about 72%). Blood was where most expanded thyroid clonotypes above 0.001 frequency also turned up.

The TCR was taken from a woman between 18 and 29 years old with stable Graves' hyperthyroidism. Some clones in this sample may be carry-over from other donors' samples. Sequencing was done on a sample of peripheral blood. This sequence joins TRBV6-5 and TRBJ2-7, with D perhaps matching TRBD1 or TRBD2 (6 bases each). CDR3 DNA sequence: TGTGCCAGCAGTTACTCGATAGGGGGGTCCTACGAGCAGTACTTC. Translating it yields CASSYSIGGSYEQYF.